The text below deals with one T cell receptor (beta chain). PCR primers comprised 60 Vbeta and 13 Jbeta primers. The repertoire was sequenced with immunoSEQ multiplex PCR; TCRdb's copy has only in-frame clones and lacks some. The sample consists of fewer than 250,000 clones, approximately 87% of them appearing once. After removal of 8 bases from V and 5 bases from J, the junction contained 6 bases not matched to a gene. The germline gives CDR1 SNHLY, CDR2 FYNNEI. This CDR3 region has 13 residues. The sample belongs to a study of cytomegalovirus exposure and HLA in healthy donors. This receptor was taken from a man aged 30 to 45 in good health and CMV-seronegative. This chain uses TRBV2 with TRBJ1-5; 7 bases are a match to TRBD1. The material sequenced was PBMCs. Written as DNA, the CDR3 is TGTGCCAGCGGGACAGTCGGCTATCAGCCCCAGCATTTT. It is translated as CASGTVGYQPQHF.